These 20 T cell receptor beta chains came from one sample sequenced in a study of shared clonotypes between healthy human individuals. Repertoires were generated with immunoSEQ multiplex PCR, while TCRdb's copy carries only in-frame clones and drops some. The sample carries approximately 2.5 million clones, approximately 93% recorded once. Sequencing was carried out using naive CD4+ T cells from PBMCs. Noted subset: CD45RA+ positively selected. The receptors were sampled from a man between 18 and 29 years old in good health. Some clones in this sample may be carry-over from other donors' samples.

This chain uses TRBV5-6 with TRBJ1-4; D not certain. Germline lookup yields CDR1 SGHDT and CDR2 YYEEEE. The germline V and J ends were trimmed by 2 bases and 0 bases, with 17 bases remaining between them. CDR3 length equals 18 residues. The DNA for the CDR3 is TGTGCCAGCAGCTTCTTCCAAGGTGGTTCTGCAACTAATGAAAAACTGTTTTTT. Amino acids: CASSFFQGGSATNEKLFF.

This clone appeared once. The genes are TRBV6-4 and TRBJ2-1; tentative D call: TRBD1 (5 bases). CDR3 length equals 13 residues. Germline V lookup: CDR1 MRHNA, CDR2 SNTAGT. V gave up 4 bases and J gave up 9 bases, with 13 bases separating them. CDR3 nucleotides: TGTGCCAGCAGTGTTCAGGGTGTAGCTGAGCAGTTCTTC. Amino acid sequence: CASSVQGVAEQFF.

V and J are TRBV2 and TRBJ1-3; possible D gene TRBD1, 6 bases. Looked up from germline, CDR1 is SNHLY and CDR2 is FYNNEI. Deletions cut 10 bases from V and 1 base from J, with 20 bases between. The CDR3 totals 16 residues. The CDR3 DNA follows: TGTGCCACCGGCAGGGGCCGAGCAAGATCTGGAAACACCATATATTTT. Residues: CATGRGRARSGNTIYF.

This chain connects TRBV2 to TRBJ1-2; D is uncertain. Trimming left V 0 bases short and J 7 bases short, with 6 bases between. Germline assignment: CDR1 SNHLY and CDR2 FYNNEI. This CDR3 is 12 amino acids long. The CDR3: CASSEAAPGYTF. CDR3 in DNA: TGTGCCAGCAGTGAAGCAGCCCCTGGCTACACCTTC.

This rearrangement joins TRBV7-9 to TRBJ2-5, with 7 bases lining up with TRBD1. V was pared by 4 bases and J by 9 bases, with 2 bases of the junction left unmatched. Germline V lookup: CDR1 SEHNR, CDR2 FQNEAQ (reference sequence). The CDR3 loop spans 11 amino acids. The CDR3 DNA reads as TGTGCCAGCAGCTACGGACAGGCCCAGTACTTC. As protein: CASSYGQAQYF.

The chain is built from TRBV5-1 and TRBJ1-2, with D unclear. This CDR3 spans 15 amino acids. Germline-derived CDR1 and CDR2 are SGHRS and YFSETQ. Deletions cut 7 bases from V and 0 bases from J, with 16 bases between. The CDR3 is CASHQSGGTNYGYTF. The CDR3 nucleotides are TGCGCCAGCCATCAGTCGGGAGGGACTAACTATGGCTACACCTTC.

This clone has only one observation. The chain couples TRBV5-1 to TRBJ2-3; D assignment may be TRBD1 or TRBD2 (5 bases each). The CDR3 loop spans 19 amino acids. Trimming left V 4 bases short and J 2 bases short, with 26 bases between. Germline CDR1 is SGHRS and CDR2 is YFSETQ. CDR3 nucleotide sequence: TGCGCCAGCAGCCCGGCCCGAGGGACGGAACCTTTACCCACAGATACGCAGTATTTT. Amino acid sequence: CASSPARGTEPLPTDTQYF.

CDR3 in amino acids: CASSSGGAVSGANVLTF. CDR3 nucleotides: TGTGCCAGCAGCTCAGGGGGCGCCGTCTCTGGGGCCAACGTCCTGACTTTC. The rearrangement joins TRBV11-1 to TRBJ2-6, with 8 bases lining up with TRBD1. CDR3 length: 17 residues. Germline-derived CDR1 and CDR2 are SGHAT and FQDESV (reference sequence). V was pared by 4 bases and J by 0 bases, with 5 bases of the junction left unmatched. The full variable domain, its missing parts supplied by reference TRBV11-1 and TRBJ2-6, is EAEVAQSPRYKITEKSQAVAFWCDPISGHATLYWYRQILGQGPELLVQFQDESVVDDSQLPKDRFSAERLKGVDSTLKIQPAELGDSAMYLCASSSGGAVSGANVLTFGAGSRLTVL.

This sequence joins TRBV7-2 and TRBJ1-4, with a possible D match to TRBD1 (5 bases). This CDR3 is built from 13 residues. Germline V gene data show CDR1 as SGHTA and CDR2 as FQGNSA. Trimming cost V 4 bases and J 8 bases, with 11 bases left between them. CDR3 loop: CASSSTGGEKLFF. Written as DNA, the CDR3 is TGTGCCAGCAGCTCTACCGGGGGAGAAAAACTGTTTTTT.

Here the CDR3 reads CASSGGAARETQYF. The CDR3 nucleotides are TGTGCCAGCAGTGGGGGGGCGGCGAGAGAGACCCAGTACTTC. This sequence joins TRBV6-1 and TRBJ2-5, with D perhaps TRBD1 or TRBD2 (6 bases each). V lost 4 bases and J 4 bases, leaving 13 bases between the germline ends. CDR1 and CDR2 (germline): MNHNS, SASEGT. This CDR3 comprises 14 residues.

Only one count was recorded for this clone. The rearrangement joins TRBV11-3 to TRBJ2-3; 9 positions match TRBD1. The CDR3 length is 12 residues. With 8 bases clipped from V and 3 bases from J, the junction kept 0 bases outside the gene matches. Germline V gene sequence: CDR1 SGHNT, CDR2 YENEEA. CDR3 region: CASGQGTDTQYF. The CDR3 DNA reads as TGTGCCAGCGGACAGGGGACAGATACGCAGTATTTT.

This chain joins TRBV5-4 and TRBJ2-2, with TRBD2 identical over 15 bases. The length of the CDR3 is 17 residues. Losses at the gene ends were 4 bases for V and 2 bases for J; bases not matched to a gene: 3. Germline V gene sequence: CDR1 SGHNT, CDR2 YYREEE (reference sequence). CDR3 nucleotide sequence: TGTGCCAGCAGCCGGACTAGCGGGAGGGCAAACACCGGGGAGCTGTTTTTT. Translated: CASSRTSGRANTGELFF.

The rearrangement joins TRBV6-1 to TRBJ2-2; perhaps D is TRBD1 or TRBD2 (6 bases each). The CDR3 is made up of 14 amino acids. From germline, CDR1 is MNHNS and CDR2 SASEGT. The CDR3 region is CALGGKRVAGELFF. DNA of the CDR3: TGTGCGTTAGGGGGGAAGAGAGTAGCGGGGGAGCTGTTTTTT.

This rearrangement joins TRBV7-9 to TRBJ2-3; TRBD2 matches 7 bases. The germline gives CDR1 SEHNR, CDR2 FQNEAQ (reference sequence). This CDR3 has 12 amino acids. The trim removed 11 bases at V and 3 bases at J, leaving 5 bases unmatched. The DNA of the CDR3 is TGTGCCTCGGGGCGGGAGACAGATACGCAGTATTTT. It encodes CASGRETDTQYF.

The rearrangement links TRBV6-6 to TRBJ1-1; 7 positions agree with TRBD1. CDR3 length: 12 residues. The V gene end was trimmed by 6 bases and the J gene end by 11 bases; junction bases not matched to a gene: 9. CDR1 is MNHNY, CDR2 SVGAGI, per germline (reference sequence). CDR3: CASSPQGGSAFF. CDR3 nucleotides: TGTGCCAGCAGCCCCCAAGGGGGCAGCGCTTTCTTT.

Written as DNA, the CDR3 is TGTGCCAGCAGCTTGGGGATGTCCTACAATGAGCAGTTCTTC. Residues: CASSLGMSYNEQFF. This chain uses TRBV5-6 with TRBJ2-1; D not certain. Trimming cost V 0 bases and J 1 base, with 5 bases left between them. The CDR3 covers 14 residues. Germline CDR1 and CDR2: SGHDT and YYEEEE.

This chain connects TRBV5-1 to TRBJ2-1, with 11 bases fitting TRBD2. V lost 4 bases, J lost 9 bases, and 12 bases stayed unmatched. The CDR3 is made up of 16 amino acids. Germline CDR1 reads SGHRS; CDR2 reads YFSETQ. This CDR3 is CASSQATSGISAEQFF. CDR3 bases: TGCGCCAGCAGCCAAGCGACTAGCGGGATATCGGCTGAGCAGTTCTTC.

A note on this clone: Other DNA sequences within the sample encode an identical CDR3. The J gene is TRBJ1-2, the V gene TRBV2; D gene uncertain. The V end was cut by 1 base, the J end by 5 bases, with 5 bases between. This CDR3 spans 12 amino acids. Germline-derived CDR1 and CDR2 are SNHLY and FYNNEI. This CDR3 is CASSEGGYGYTF. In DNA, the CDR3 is TGTGCCAGCAGTGAAGGTGGATATGGCTACACCTTC. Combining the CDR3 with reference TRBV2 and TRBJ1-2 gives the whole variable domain EPEVTQTPSHQVTQMGQEVILRCVPISNHLYFYWYRQILGQKVEFLVSFYNNEISEKSEIFDDQFSVERPDGSNFTLKIRSTKLEDSAMYFCASSEGGYGYTFGSGTRLTVV.

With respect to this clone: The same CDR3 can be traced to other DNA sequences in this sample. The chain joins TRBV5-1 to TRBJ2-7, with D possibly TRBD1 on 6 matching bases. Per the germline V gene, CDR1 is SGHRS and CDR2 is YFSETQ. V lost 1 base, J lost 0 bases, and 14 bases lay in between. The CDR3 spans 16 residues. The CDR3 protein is CASSLSARGSSYEQYF. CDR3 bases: TGCGCCAGCAGCTTGAGTGCGAGGGGGAGCTCCTACGAGCAGTACTTC. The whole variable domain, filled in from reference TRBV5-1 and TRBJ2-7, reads KAGVTQTPRYLIKTRGQQVTLSCSPISGHRSVSWYQQTPGQGLQFLFEYFSETQRNKGNFPGRFSGRQFSNSRSEMNVSTLELGDSALYLCASSLSARGSSYEQYFGPGTRLTVT.

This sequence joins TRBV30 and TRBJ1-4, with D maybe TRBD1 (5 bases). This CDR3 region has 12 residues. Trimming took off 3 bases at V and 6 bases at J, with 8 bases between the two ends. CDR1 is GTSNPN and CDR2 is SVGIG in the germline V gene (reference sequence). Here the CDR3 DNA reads TGTGCCTGGAGGCTGGGGCATGAAAAACTGTTTTTT. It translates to CAWRLGHEKLFF.